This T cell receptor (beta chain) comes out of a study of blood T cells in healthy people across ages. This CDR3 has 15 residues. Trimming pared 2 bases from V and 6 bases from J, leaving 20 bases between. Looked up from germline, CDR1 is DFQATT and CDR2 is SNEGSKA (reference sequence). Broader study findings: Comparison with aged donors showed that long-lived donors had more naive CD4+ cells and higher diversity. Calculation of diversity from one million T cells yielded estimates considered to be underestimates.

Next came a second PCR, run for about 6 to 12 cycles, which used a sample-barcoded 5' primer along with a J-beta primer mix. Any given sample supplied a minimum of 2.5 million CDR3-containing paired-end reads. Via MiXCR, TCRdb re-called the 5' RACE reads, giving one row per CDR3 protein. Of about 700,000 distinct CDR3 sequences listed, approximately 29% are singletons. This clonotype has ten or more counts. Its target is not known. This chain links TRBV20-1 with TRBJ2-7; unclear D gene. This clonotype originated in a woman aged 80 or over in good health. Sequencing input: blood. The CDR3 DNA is TGCAGTGCTAGACCGGCTGTCAGCGTGGTCGCCGAGCAGTACTTC. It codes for CSARPAVSVVAEQYF.